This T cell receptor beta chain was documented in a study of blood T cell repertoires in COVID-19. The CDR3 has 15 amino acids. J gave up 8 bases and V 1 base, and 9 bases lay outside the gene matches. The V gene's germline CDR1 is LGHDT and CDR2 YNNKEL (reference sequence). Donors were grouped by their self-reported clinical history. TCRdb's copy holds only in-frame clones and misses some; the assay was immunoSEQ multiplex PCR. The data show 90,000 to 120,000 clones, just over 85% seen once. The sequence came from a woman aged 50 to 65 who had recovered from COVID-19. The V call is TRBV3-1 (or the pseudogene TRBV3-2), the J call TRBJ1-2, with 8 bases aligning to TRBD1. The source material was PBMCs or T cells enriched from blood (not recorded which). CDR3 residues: CASSQVPTGAKGYTF. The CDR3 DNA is TGTGCCAGCAGCCAAGTACCGACAGGGGCGAAGGGCTACACCTTC.